This T cell receptor beta chain was identified during a study of blood T cell repertoires in COVID-19. Trimming left V 1 base short and J 4 bases short, with 8 bases between. Germline assignment: CDR1 MDHEN and CDR2 SYDVKM. There are 14 residues in the CDR3. Clones were read by immunoSEQ multiplex PCR, and TCRdb kept only the in-frame ones, dropping some. The repertoire holds about 60,000 clones, with 88% as singletons. Sequenced: peripheral blood. This clonotype was sampled from a woman older than 75 with active COVID-19. The rearrangement links TRBV28 to TRBJ1-5; a possible D gene is TRBD1 (5 bases). CDR3: CASSLLAGNQPQHF. In DNA, the CDR3 is TGTGCCAGCAGTTTATTGGCAGGGAATCAGCCCCAGCATTTT. Based on the CDR3 plus reference TRBV28 and TRBJ1-5, the full variable domain is DVKVTQSSRYLVKRTGEKVFLECVQDMDHENMFWYRQDPGLGLRLIYFSYDVKMKEKGDIPEGYSVSREKKERFSLILESASTNQTSMYLCASSLLAGNQPQHFGDGTRLSIL.